The 11 T cell receptor beta chains in this list originate from one sample, sequenced in a study of vaccination and CD4 T cells after COVID-19. Sequencing of DNA taken from cultured CD4+ T cells relied on the Oncomine TCR Beta short-read assay. Each CDR3 protein gets one entry after TCRdb re-called the PCR reads with MiXCR. Of 10,000 to 15,000 distinct CDR3 sequences in the sample, about 40% were seen once. For these receptors, no antigen is known. The treatment is: roughly 11-day PBMC culture with coronavirus spike peptide pools or control peptides (ViraFEST assay). The material sequenced was CD4+ T cells from blood, cultured in vitro. These TCRs come from a human donor who had recovered from COVID-19.

This clonotype was seen only once. This chain connects TRBV5-1 to TRBJ2-6, with D hard to call. The V gene's germline CDR1 is SGHRS and CDR2 YFSETQ. V shed 3 bases and J shed 0 bases, with 10 bases lying between them. The length of the CDR3 is 16 residues. The CDR3 sequence: CASSSTVSSGANVLTF. The CDR3 nucleotides read TGCGCCAGCAGCTCAACAGTAAGCTCTGGGGCCAACGTCCTGACTTTC. The full variable domain, completed using reference TRBV5-1 and TRBJ2-6, is KAGVTQTPRYLIKTRGQQVTLSCSPISGHRSVSWYQQTPGQGLQFLFEYFSETQRNKGNFPGRFSGRQFSNSRSEMNVSTLELGDSALYLCASSSTVSSGANVLTFGAGSRLTVL.

The CDR3 reads CASRPGTGVYEQYF. DNA of the CDR3: TGTGCCAGCAGACCCGGGACAGGGGTTTACGAGCAGTACTTC. V usage is TRBV6-1 and J usage is TRBJ2-7, with 10 bases fitting TRBD1. The CDR3 is 14 amino acids. V was clipped by 6 bases and J by 4 bases; unmatched bases: 6. CDR1 and CDR2 from the germline V gene are MNHNS and SASEGT.

The gene calls are TRBV24-1 and TRBJ2-3; no firm D call. Germline V gene sequence: CDR1 KGHDR, CDR2 SFDVKD. CDR3 length equals 17 residues. V lost 3 bases to trimming and J lost 2 bases, with 17 bases between them. This chain's CDR3 is CATSDLPRVPPTDTQYF. DNA for the CDR3: TGTGCCACCAGTGATCTCCCCCGCGTCCCCCCCACAGATACGCAGTATTTT.

V gene TRBV20-1 combines with J gene TRBJ1-2, with D possibly TRBD1 on 6 matching bases. V shed 3 bases and J shed 3 bases, with 20 bases lying between them. The CDR3 consists of 16 residues. Germline assignment: CDR1 DFQATT and CDR2 SNEGSKA (reference sequence). The chain's CDR3 is CSARDPGAGRYYGYTF. CDR3 bases: TGCAGTGCTAGGGATCCGGGGGCGGGGAGGTACTATGGCTACACCTTC.

The chain is built from TRBV24-1 and TRBJ2-5, with D maybe TRBD1 (6 bases). Trimming took off 1 base at V and 4 bases at J, with 9 bases between the two ends. Germline V lookup: CDR1 KGHDR, CDR2 SFDVKD. The CDR3 has 14 residues. CDR3 protein: CATSDFAGVETQYF. CDR3 nucleotide sequence: TGTGCCACCAGTGATTTTGCAGGGGTAGAGACCCAGTACTTC.

The chain joins TRBV2 to TRBJ1-2, with no clear D. The CDR3 runs to 12 residues. The germline V and J ends were trimmed by 6 bases and 4 bases, with 9 bases remaining between them. Germline V gene lookup returns CDR1 SNHLY and CDR2 FYNNEI. The CDR3 reads CASRLSSYGYTF. CDR3 DNA sequence: TGTGCCAGCAGGCTCAGTAGCTATGGCTACACCTTC.

This chain links TRBV24-1 with TRBJ2-1; 7 bases fit TRBD2. Per germline, CDR1 KGHDR and CDR2 SFDVKD. With V trimmed by 3 bases and J by 5 bases, 6 bases remained unmatched. This CDR3 comprises 15 residues. The CDR3 region has the DNA TGTGCCACCAGTGATCCGGGACTACCCCACAATGAGCAGTTCTTC. It translates to CATSDPGLPHNEQFF.

A few counts support this clonotype. The CDR3 bases are TGCAGTGCTGCGGATGGAGAAAAACTGTTTTTT. This gives the protein CSAADGEKLFF. J is TRBJ1-4 and V is TRBV20-1; D gene uncertain. CDR3 length equals 11 residues. Trimming took 5 bases from V and 8 from J, leaving 9 bases between them. CDR1 and CDR2 (germline): DFQATT, SNEGSKA (reference sequence).

The V gene is TRBV2, the J gene TRBJ1-3; no clear D gene. The germline V gene encodes CDR1 SNHLY and CDR2 FYNNEI. This CDR3 is 14 amino acids long. Trimming took 4 bases from V and 0 from J, leaving 7 bases between them. The CDR3 reads CASSVSHSGNTIYF. CDR3 DNA sequence: TGTGCCAGCAGTGTGAGCCACTCTGGAAACACCATATATTTT. Together with reference TRBV2 and TRBJ1-3, the CDR3 gives the full variable domain: EPEVTQTPSHQVTQMGQEVILRCVPISNHLYFYWYRQILGQKVEFLVSFYNNEISEKSEIFDDQFSVERPDGSNFTLKIRSTKLEDSAMYFCASSVSHSGNTIYFGEGSWLTVV.

This chain joins TRBV6-1 and TRBJ1-2; D is uncertain. The CDR3 is made up of 12 amino acids. With 10 bases removed from V and 5 bases from J, the gap between germline ends came to 14 bases. From germline, CDR1 is MNHNS and CDR2 SASEGT. The CDR3 reads CATAESLYGYTF. In DNA form, the CDR3 reads TGTGCCACCGCCGAGTCCTTGTATGGCTACACCTTC.

The chain uses TRBV12-3 or TRBV12-4 and TRBJ1-6; D possibly corresponds to TRBD1 (5 bases). The CDR3 is 13 residues long. Trimming shortened V by 6 bases and J by 8 bases, and 11 bases separated the two germline ends. The CDR3 region is CASRGDGDSPLHF. The CDR3, as DNA: TGTGCCAGCAGAGGGGACGGGGATTCACCCCTCCACTTT.